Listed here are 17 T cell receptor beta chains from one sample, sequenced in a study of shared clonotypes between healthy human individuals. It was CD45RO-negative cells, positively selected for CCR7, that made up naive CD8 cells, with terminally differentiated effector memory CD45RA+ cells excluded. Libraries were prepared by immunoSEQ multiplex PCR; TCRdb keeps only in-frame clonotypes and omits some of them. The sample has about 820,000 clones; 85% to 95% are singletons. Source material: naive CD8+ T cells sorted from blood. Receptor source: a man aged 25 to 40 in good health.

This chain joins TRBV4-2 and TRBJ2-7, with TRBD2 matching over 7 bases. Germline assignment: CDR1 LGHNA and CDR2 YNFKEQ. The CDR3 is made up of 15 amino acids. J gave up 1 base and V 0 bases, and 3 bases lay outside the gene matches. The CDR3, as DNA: TGTGCCAGCAGCCAAGAGGGCGGGGGATCCTACGAGCAGTACTTC. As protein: CASSQEGGGSYEQYF.

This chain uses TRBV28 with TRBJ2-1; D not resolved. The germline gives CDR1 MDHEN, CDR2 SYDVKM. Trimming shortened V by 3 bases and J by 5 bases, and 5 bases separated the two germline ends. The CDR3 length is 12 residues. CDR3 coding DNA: TGTGCCAGCAGTTTTTCTAACAATGAGCAGTTCTTC. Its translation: CASSFSNNEQFF.

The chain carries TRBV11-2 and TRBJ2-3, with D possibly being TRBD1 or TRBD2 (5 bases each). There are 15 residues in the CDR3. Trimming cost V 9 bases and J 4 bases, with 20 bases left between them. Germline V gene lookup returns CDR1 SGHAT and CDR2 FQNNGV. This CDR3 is CARIYGTSRPDTQYF. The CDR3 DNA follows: TGTGCCAGAATATACGGGACCAGCCGACCAGATACGCAGTATTTT.

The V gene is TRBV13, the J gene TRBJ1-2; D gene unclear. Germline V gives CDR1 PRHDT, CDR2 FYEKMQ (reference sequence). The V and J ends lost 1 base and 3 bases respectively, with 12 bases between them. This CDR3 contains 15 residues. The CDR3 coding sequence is TGTGCCAGCAGCTTAGAAGGTCGGTCAGACTATGGCTACACCTTC. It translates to CASSLEGRSDYGYTF.

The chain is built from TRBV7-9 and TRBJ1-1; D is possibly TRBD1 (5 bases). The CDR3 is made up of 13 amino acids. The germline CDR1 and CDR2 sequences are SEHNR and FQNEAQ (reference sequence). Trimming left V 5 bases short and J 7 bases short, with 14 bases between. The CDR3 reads CASSARGRSEAFF. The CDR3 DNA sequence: TGTGCCAGCAGCGCCCGGGGGAGGAGTGAAGCTTTCTTT.

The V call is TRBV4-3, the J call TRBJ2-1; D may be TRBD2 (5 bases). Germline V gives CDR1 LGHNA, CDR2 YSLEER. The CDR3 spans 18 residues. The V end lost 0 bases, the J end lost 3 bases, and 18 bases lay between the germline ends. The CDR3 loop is CASSQDGWAGRLYNEQFF. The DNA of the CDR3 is TGCGCCAGCAGCCAAGATGGGTGGGCGGGTCGCCTCTACAATGAGCAGTTCTTC.

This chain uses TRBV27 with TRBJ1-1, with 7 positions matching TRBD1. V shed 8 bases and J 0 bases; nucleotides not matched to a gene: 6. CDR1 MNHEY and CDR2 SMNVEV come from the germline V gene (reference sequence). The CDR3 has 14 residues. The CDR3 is CASLPGQMNTEAFF. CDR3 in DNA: TGTGCCAGCCTCCCGGGACAGATGAACACTGAAGCTTTCTTT.

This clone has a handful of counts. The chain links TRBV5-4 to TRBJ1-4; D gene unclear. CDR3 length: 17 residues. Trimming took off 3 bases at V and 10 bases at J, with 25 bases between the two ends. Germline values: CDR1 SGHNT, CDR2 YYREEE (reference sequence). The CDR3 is CASSSDSLDAAPGKLFF. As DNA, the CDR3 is TGTGCCAGCAGCTCGGATTCTTTGGACGCCGCCCCGGGAAAACTGTTTTTT. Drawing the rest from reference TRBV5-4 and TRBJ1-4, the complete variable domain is ETGVTQSPTHLIKTRGQQVTLRCSSQSGHNTVSWYQQALGQGPQFIFQYYREEENGRGNFPPRFSGLQFPNYSSELNVNALELDDSALYLCASSSDSLDAAPGKLFFGSGTQLSVL.

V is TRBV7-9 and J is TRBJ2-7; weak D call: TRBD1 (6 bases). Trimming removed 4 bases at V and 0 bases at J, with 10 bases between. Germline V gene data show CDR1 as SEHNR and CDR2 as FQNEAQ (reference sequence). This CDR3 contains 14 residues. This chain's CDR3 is CASSSTGSSYEQYF. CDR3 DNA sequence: TGTGCCAGCAGCTCGACAGGAAGCTCCTACGAGCAGTACTTC.

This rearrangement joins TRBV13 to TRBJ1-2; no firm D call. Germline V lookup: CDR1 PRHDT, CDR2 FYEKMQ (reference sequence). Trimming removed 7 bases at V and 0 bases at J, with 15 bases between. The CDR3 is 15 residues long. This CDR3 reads CASTPVAVANYGYTF. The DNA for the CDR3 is TGTGCCAGCACTCCAGTGGCGGTGGCTAACTATGGCTACACCTTC.

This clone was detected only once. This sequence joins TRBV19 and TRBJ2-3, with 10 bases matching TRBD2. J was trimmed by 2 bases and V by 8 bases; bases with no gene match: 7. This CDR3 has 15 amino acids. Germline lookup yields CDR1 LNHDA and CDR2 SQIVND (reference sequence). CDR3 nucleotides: TGTGCCAGTTCCCACACTAGCGGGAACACAGATACGCAGTATTTT. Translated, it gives CASSHTSGNTDTQYF.

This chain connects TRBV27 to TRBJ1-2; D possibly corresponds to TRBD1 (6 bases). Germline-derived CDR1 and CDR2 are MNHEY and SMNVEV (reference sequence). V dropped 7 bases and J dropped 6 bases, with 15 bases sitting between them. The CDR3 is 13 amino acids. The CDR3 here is CASTHGGPDGYTF. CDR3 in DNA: TGTGCCAGCACCCACGGGGGGCCGGATGGCTACACCTTC.

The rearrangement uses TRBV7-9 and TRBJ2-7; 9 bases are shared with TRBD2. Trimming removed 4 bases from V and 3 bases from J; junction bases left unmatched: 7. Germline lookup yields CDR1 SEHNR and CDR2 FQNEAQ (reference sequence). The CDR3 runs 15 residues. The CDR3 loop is CASSSPGLAYYEQYF. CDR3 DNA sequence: TGTGCCAGCAGCTCCCCTGGACTAGCGTACTACGAGCAGTACTTC.

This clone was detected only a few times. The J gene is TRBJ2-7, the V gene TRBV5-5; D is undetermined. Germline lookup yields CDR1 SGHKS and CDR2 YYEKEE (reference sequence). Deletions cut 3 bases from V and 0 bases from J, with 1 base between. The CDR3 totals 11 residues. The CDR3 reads CASSYSYEQYF. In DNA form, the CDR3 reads TGTGCCAGCAGCTACTCCTACGAGCAGTACTTC.

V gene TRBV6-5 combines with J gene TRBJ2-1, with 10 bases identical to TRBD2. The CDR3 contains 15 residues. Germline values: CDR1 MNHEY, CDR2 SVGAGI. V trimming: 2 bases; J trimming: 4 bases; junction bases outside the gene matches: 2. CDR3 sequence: CASSYELAGYNEQFF. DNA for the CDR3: TGTGCCAGCAGTTACGAACTAGCGGGGTACAATGAGCAGTTCTTC.

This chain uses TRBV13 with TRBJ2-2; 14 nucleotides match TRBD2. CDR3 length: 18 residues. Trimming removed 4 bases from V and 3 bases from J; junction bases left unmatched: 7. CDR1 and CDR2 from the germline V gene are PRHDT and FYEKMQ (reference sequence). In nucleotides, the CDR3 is TGTGCCAGCAGCTCCGGGACTAGCGGGAGTGGGTACACCGGGGAGCTGTTTTTT. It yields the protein CASSSGTSGSGYTGELFF.

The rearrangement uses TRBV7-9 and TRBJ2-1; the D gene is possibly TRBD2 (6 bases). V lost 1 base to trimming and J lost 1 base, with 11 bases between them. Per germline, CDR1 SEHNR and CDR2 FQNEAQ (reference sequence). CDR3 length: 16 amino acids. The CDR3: CASSLEQGRSYNEQFF. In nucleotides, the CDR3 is TGTGCCAGCAGCTTAGAACAAGGGAGGTCCTACAATGAGCAGTTCTTC.